This T cell receptor (beta chain) was identified during a study of PD-L1 blockade in urothelial cancer. Study context: Treatment start was followed by blood analysis at 3 weeks (second dose) and again at 6 weeks. Blood-derived samples held a median about 150,000 T cells.

Per the germline V gene, CDR1 is MNHNS and CDR2 is SASEGT. Trimming left V 7 bases short and J 0 bases short, with 12 bases between. The CDR3 runs to 14 residues. Method: immunoSEQ multiplex PCR; TCRdb's copy keeps in-frame clones and lacks some. The table has 80,000 to 100,000 clones, roughly 82% seen once. This clonotype was obtained from an older man with urothelial cancer. Sequenced here: PBMCs, sampled around atezolizumab (anti-PD-L1) treatment. V and J are TRBV6-1 and TRBJ1-2, with D perhaps TRBD1 (6 bases). This chain's CDR3 is CASKTGAANYGYTF. The CDR3 DNA sequence: TGTGCCAGCAAGACAGGCGCCGCTAACTATGGCTACACCTTC.